The rows below give T cell receptor beta chains drawn from one sample of a study of graft-versus-host responses after intestinal transplantation. Using immunoSEQ multiplex PCR, the repertoire was profiled, and TCRdb retains in-frame clones only, with some absent. This table has under 25,000 clones, around 33% appearing once. The specimen was alloreactive CD4+ T cells from a mixed lymphocyte reaction culture, collected before transplantation. The source is a human patient who was an organ donor for intestinal transplantation. CDR3s include the opening cysteine and the closing phenylalanine or tryptophan. D genes are given only for firm matches. The size of a clone is reported for some rows only, either as once, few or many, or as a class for expanded clones.

clone_size	v_call	j_call	d_call	cdr3_aa	cdr3_nt
-	TRBV19	TRBJ2-7	TRBD2	CASSKGLAGSYEQYF	TGTGCCAGTAGTAAAGGGCTAGCGGGATCCTACGAGCAGTACTTC
-	TRBV4-2	TRBJ1-1	-	CASSTQGVWTEAFF	TGTGCCAGCAGCACGCAGGGTGTATGGACTGAAGCTTTCTTT
few	TRBV6-1	TRBJ2-3	-	CASSELGLLAGGF	TGTGCCAGCAGTGAACTAGGGCTACTAGCTGGGGGTTTT
-	TRBV9	TRBJ2-1	TRBD2	CASSGGLAGGNEQFF	TGTGCCAGCAGCGGGGGACTAGCGGGAGGCAATGAGCAGTTCTTC
-	TRBV5-1	TRBJ2-1	TRBD2	CASSPRLAGVEEQFF	TGCGCCAGCAGCCCAAGACTAGCGGGAGTGGAGGAGCAGTTCTTC
few	TRBV5-7	TRBJ2-6	-	CASSLRGAGANVLTF	TGTGCCAGCAGCTTGCGAGGGGCTGGGGCCAACGTCCTGACTTTC
few	TRBV20-1	TRBJ2-5	TRBD2	CSVGREETQYF	TGCAGTGTAGGGAGGGAGGAGACCCAGTACTTC
-	TRBV7-2	TRBJ2-2	-	CASSLNQGSSGELFF	TGTGCCAGCAGCTTAAACCAGGGGAGCTCCGGGGAGCTGTTTTTT
medium-sized	TRBV2	TRBJ2-7	TRBD1	CASSWTGGEQYF	TGTGCCAGCAGTTGGACAGGGGGCGAGCAGTACTTC
-	TRBV27	TRBJ1-1	TRBD1	CASSQGAHGNTEAFF	TGTGCCAGCAGCCAGGGGGCGCATGGGAACACTGAAGCTTTCTTT
few	TRBV29-1	TRBJ2-5	TRBD2	CSVGWGLQETQYF	TGCAGCGTTGGGTGGGGACTACAAGAGACCCAGTACTTC
-	TRBV29-1	TRBJ2-5	-	CSVGVGGGGTQYF	TGCAGCGTTGGTGTAGGGGGAGGGGGGACCCAGTACTTC
few	TRBV7-9	TRBJ2-3	-	CASSLSGDTQYF	TGTGCCAGCAGCTTAAGCGGAGATACGCAGTATTTT
-	TRBV27	TRBJ2-3	TRBD1	CASRQRPTGVGITDTQYF	TGTGCCAGCAGGCAAAGGCCAACAGGGGTTGGGATCACAGATACGCAGTATTTT
few	TRBV2	TRBJ2-7	-	CASKALSYEQYF	TGTGCCAGCAAGGCTCTTTCCTACGAGCAGTACTTC
few	TRBV19	TRBJ1-5	-	CASSIWGTLSNQPQHF	TGTGCCAGTAGTATCTGGGGGACACTTAGCAATCAGCCCCAGCATTTT
once	TRBV28	TRBJ1-3	TRBD1	CASSSTTPRRGLTNTIYF	TGTGCCAGCAGTTCCACCACCCCTCGCAGGGGGCTCACAAACACCATATATTTT
-	TRBV19	TRBJ2-3	-	CASSMSPGNSDTQYF	TGTGCCAGTAGTATGAGTCCCGGGAACTCAGATACGCAGTATTTT
-	TRBV20-1	TRBJ1-2	-	CSAERVGYTF	TGCAGTGCTGAAAGGGTTGGCTACACCTTC
few	TRBV7-6	TRBJ2-6	TRBD1	CASSLTGGNSGANVLTF	TGTGCCAGCAGCTTGACAGGGGGGAACTCTGGGGCCAACGTCCTGACTTTC
-	TRBV5-6	TRBJ2-3	-	CASSLAGADTQYF	TGTGCCAGCAGCTTGGCAGGGGCAGATACGCAGTATTTT
-	TRBV7-9	TRBJ1-2	-	CATSGGRNYGYTF	TGTGCCACATCCGGAGGGCGGAACTATGGCTACACCTTC
-	TRBV7-7	TRBJ2-1	-	CASSLRRSSYNEQFF	TGTGCCAGCAGCTTACGCCGGAGCTCCTACAATGAGCAGTTCTTC
-	TRBV6-8	TRBJ2-7	-	CASSGGYKQYF	TGTGCCAGCAGTGGGGGTTATAAGCAGTACTTC
few	TRBV6-1	TRBJ1-1	TRBD1	CASTGQVEAFF	TGTGCCAGCACTGGACAGGTAGAAGCTTTCTTT
few	TRBV10-2	TRBJ1-1	-	CASTIQGIGTEAFF	TGCGCCAGTACAATCCAGGGGATTGGCACTGAAGCTTTCTTT